Shown below are 9 T cell receptor beta chains from a single sample sequenced in a study of blood T cell repertoires in COVID-19. Here immunoSEQ multiplex PCR was the method, and the copy in TCRdb shows in-frame clones only, minus some. Among 150,000 to 200,000 clones listed, almost 85% were seen once. The specimen was peripheral blood. The receptors here all came from a woman aged 80 or older with acute or convalescent COVID-19.

V is TRBV5-5 and J is TRBJ1-3, with TRBD1 identical over 10 bases. The V segment lost 2 bases and the J segment 0 bases; nucleotides outside the gene matches: 14. Germline V gene sequence: CDR1 SGHKS, CDR2 YYEKEE (reference sequence). The CDR3 spans 20 residues. CDR3 sequence (DNA): TGTGCCAGCAGCTTCACCCCCGGGACAGGGGTTCACCCCTCTGGAAACACCATATATTTT. This sequence encodes CASSFTPGTGVHPSGNTIYF.

The rearrangement joins TRBV5-1 to TRBJ1-3, with D possibly matching TRBD1 (6 bases). The CDR3 contains 15 residues. V was trimmed by 4 bases and J by 0 bases, leaving 11 bases between them. Germline CDR1 reads SGHRS; CDR2 reads YFSETQ. CDR3 in DNA: TGCGCCAGCAGCGAACAGGGCGCCTCTGGAAACACCATATATTTT. It yields the protein CASSEQGASGNTIYF.

This clone was counted once. This chain uses TRBV5-6 with TRBJ1-3; 9 bases are a match to TRBD1. V gave up 1 base and J gave up 2 bases; unmatched junction bases: 4. CDR3 length: 16 amino acids. The germline CDR1 and CDR2 sequences are SGHDT and YYEEEE. CDR3 protein: CASSLFNRGPGNTIYF. The CDR3 DNA is TGTGCCAGCAGCTTGTTTAACAGGGGGCCTGGAAACACCATATATTTT.

As regards this clone: The junction does not match germline at one end; this may be a read error. J is TRBJ2-3 and V is TRBV4-3, with 10 bases that match TRBD1. Germline assignment: CDR1 LGHNA and CDR2 YSLEER. The CDR3 runs 15 residues. The CDR3 reads CASSQGTGATDTQYF. CDR3 bases: TGCGCCAGCAGTCAAGGGACAGGGGCCACAGATACGCAGTATTTT.

The V and J genes are TRBV2 and TRBJ1-5; 9 nucleotides match TRBD1. V trimming: 7 bases; J trimming: 4 bases; junction bases outside the gene matches: 17. The germline CDR1 and CDR2 sequences are SNHLY and FYNNEI. The CDR3 contains 18 residues. The CDR3 region is CASTGLRDREGINQPQHF. The CDR3 DNA follows: TGTGCCAGCACCGGACTCCGGGACAGGGAGGGGATAAATCAGCCCCAGCATTTT.

V is TRBV27 and J is TRBJ2-1, with D possibly matching TRBD1 (5 bases). Germline values: CDR1 MNHEY, CDR2 SMNVEV (reference sequence). The CDR3 length is 14 residues. V gave up 4 bases and J gave up 3 bases, with 10 bases separating them. The CDR3 DNA sequence: TGTGCCAGCAGTTGGGGCCAGGGCTACAATGAGCAGTTCTTC. Translating gives CASSWGQGYNEQFF.

The chain employs TRBV30 and TRBJ2-7; a possible D gene is TRBD1 (6 bases). V was shortened by 2 bases and J by 5 bases, with 13 bases between the two germline ends. The CDR3 covers 13 residues. From germline, CDR1 is GTSNPN and CDR2 SVGIG (reference sequence). CDR3 in amino acids: CAWSQQGWDEQYF. CDR3 nucleotides: TGTGCCTGGAGTCAACAGGGATGGGACGAGCAGTACTTC. Based on the CDR3 plus reference TRBV30 and TRBJ2-7, the full variable domain is SQTIHQWPATLVQPVGSPLSLECTVEGTSNPNLYWYRQAAGRGLQLLFYSVGIGQISSEVPQNLSASRPQDRQFILSSKKLLLSDSGFYLCAWSQQGWDEQYFGPGTRLTVT.

The chain uses TRBV24-1 and TRBJ2-3; 12 bases are a match to TRBD2. Germline V lookup: CDR1 KGHDR, CDR2 SFDVKD. V dropped 9 bases and J dropped 7; count of bases not matched to a gene: 7. The CDR3 has 14 residues. The CDR3 loop is CATSTSGRGNTQYF. CDR3 sequence (DNA): TGTGCCACCTCGACTAGCGGGAGAGGAAATACGCAGTATTTT.

The V call is TRBV2, the J call TRBJ1-2; D is perhaps TRBD1 (6 bases). Trimming took 6 bases from V and 2 from J, leaving 16 bases between them. The germline CDR1 and CDR2 sequences are SNHLY and FYNNEI. The CDR3 is 15 residues long. The CDR3 sequence is CASRANREGNYGYTF. The DNA of the CDR3 is TGTGCCAGCAGGGCAAACAGGGAAGGGAACTATGGCTACACCTTC. Complete variable domain (other parts from reference TRBV2 and TRBJ1-2): EPEVTQTPSHQVTQMGQEVILRCVPISNHLYFYWYRQILGQKVEFLVSFYNNEISEKSEIFDDQFSVERPDGSNFTLKIRSTKLEDSAMYFCASRANREGNYGYTFGSGTRLTVV.